Listed here are 12 T cell receptor beta chains from one sample, sequenced in a study of blood T cells in healthy people across ages. Primers used in a second PCR of about 7 to 12 cycles were a sample-barcoded 5' primer and a J-beta primer mix. One entry per CDR3 protein, called by TCRdb with MiXCR from the 5' RACE reads. The data hold about 1,600,000 distinct CDR3 sequences, with roughly 40% observed a single time. The sequencing sample was made of blood. Source of these receptors: a woman aged 18-29 years in good health.

This clonotype was recorded once. The chain has TRBV20-1 and TRBJ1-1, with a possible D match to TRBD1 (5 bases). The CDR3 is 14 residues long. Germline V gives CDR1 DFQATT, CDR2 SNEGSKA (reference sequence). The CDR3 here is CAPWASTVNTEAFF. CDR3 nucleotide sequence: TGCGCCCCCTGGGCTTCGACAGTGAACACTGAAGCTTTCTTT.

This clonotype has only a few counts. This sequence joins TRBV20-1 and TRBJ1-5; weak D call: TRBD1 (5 bases). With 4 bases removed from V and 6 bases from J, the gap between germline ends came to 13 bases. Germline loops: CDR1 DFQATT, CDR2 SNEGSKA (reference sequence). This CDR3 comprises 13 residues. This CDR3 reads CSAKGGAGQPQHF. CDR3 in DNA: TGCAGTGCTAAGGGAGGGGCGGGTCAGCCCCAGCATTTT.

The chain links TRBV18 to TRBJ2-1; 14 bases align to TRBD2. The germline V gene has CDR1 KGHSH and CDR2 LQKENI. V shed 6 bases and J 5 bases; nucleotides not matched to a gene: 6. This CDR3 is 16 amino acids long. The CDR3 reads CASSPTSGRAHNEQFF. The CDR3 nucleotides read TGTGCCAGCTCCCCGACTAGCGGGAGGGCCCACAATGAGCAGTTCTTC.

This clonotype was picked up a small number of times. V and J are TRBV20-1 and TRBJ2-5; D is uncertain. The CDR3 runs to 9 residues. Per the germline V gene, CDR1 is DFQATT and CDR2 is SNEGSKA (reference sequence). The V end was cut by 7 bases, the J end by 9 bases, with 9 bases between. CDR3 sequence reads: CSVGLPQYF. CDR3 nucleotide sequence: TGCAGTGTCGGGCTCCCCCAGTACTTC.

The chain couples TRBV29-1 to TRBJ2-5; 12 nucleotides agree with TRBD2. CDR3 size: 15 residues. Germline V gives CDR1 SQVTM, CDR2 ANQGSEA. The trim removed 4 bases at V and 2 bases at J, leaving 5 bases unmatched. For the CDR3, the DNA is TGCAGCGTTGGGCAGACTAGCGGGGGACAAGAGACCCAGTACTTC. This sequence encodes CSVGQTSGGQETQYF.

This sequence joins TRBV12-3 or TRBV12-4 and TRBJ2-5, with D possibly TRBD2 on 6 matching bases. This CDR3 spans 14 amino acids. Trimming left V 6 bases short and J 13 bases short, with 24 bases between. CDR3 nucleotides: TGTGCCAGCAGCGACGGGACTTACGGGAACGAGCGGTACTTC. Translated: CASSDGTYGNERYF.

In this sample, this clonotype turned up a few times. This sequence joins TRBV4-1 and TRBJ2-6; the D is unclear. V gave up 4 bases and J gave up 0 bases, with 13 bases separating them. Germline CDR1 reads MGHRA; CDR2 reads YSYEKL. The CDR3 loop spans 17 amino acids. In DNA form, the CDR3 reads TGCGCCAGCAGCCCTACCGACGTCTCCTCTGGGGCCAACGTCCTGACTTTC. It translates to CASSPTDVSSGANVLTF.

V usage is TRBV6-1 and J usage is TRBJ2-3, with 7 bases matching TRBD1. J was trimmed by 7 bases and V by 2 bases; bases with no gene match: 3. CDR1 and CDR2 from the germline V gene are MNHNS and SASEGT. This CDR3 contains 13 residues. CDR3 bases: TGTGCCAGCAGTGAAAACAGGGGAAATACGCAGTATTTT. Residues: CASSENRGNTQYF.

The CDR3 sequence: CASSPRGRVSYNEQFF. The DNA of the CDR3 is TGTGCCAGCAGCCCGCGGGGACGAGTCTCCTACAATGAGCAGTTCTTC. V and J are TRBV5-6 and TRBJ2-1, with D possibly matching TRBD2 (6 bases). The ends were cut back, 4 bases at V and 0 bases at J, with 14 bases in the middle. CDR3 length: 16 amino acids. Germline V gene lookup returns CDR1 SGHDT and CDR2 YYEEEE.

This clonotype was seen only once. The V gene is TRBV21-1, the J gene TRBJ2-5; the tabulated D call, TRBD2, remains unverified against the DNA. TRBV21-1 is deemed a pseudogene. CDR3 length: 18 residues. The CDR3 here is CASSKGRGLAGGRETQYF. DNA of the CDR3: TGTGCCAGCAGCAAAGGGAGGGGACTAGCGGGAGGAAGAGAGACCCAGTACTTC.

This clonotype appeared a few times. The chain has TRBV16 and TRBJ1-1; no definite D call. Looked up from germline, CDR1 is KGHSY and CDR2 is FQNENV. There are 15 residues in the CDR3. Trimming left V 2 bases short and J 0 bases short, with 10 bases between. In DNA form, the CDR3 reads TGTGCCAGCAGCCAAACGGGCGGATTGAACACTGAAGCTTTCTTT. Translating gives CASSQTGGLNTEAFF.

J is TRBJ2-5 and V is TRBV6-5; possibly TRBD1 or TRBD2 for D (5 bases each). Germline V gene data show CDR1 as MNHEY and CDR2 as SVGAGI. The CDR3 loop spans 15 amino acids. Trimming removed 5 bases from V and 2 bases from J, with 15 bases in between. This CDR3 is CASSPPGRNQETQYF. CDR3 nucleotides: TGTGCCAGCAGTCCTCCGGGACGGAATCAAGAGACCCAGTACTTC.